This record looks at one TCR beta chain sequence and its context. Its cognate antigen is unknown. The data belong to a study of identical twins. The donors were all healthy and Caucasian. One entry per CDR3 protein, called by TCRdb with MiXCR from the 5' RACE reads. The repertoire includes under 900,000 distinct CDR3 sequences, 12% of them detected once, and about 1.6% sits in the top ten. The CDR3 sequence is 14 residues long. Germline V lookup: CDR1 SEHNR, CDR2 FQNEAQ (reference sequence). After removal of 2 bases from V and 5 bases from J, the junction contained 5 bases not matched to a gene. Study outcomes and limitations: Within monozygotic twins, out-of-frame TCR alpha sharing was underestimated by the models.

The same sample was also used in a study of yellow fever vaccine responses in identical twins. This second study says: Twins reportedly had a vaccine T cell response that seemed partly convergent, partly personalized.

This TCR derives from a woman between 18 and 30 years old in good health. The gene calls are TRBV7-9 and TRBJ2-7; TRBD1 aligns across 8 bases. The specimen sequenced was PBMCs. The CDR3 region has the DNA TGTGCCAGCAGCTTACCCGCAGGGGGCAACGAGCAGTACTTC. It is translated as CASSLPAGGNEQYF.